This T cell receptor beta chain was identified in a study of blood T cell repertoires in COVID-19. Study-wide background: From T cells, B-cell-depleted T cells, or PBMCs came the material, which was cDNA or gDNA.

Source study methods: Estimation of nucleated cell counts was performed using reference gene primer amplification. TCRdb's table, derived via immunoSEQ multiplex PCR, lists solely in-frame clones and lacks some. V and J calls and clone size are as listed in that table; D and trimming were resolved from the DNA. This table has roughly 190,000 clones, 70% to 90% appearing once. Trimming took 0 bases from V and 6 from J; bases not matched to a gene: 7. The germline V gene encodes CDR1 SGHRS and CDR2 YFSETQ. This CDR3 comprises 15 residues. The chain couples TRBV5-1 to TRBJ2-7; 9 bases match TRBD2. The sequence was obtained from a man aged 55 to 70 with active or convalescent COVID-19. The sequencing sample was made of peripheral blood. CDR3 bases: TGCGCCAGCAGCTTGGTAGGGGGACTAGCTGGCGAGCAGTACTTC. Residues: CASSLVGGLAGEQYF.